This T cell receptor beta chain was recorded in a study of CD8 T cells in ankylosing spondylitis. From germline, CDR1 is SGHAT and CDR2 FQDESV (reference sequence). Trimming cost V 3 bases and J 7 bases; bases outside gene matches: 13. This CDR3 contains 18 residues. Study findings and constraints: The authors reported significant enrichment of disease-linked clones in matched ankylosing spondylitis synovial fluid. Disease-linked clones were CD8+ and relatively rare in peripheral blood.

This clonotype appeared a few times. Its antigen is unknown. Making use of molecular barcodes, quantitative 5'-RACE generated TCR beta libraries. TCRdb redid the calling of the 5' RACE reads with MiXCR, one entry per CDR3 protein. The data contain about 92,000 distinct CDR3 sequences, 8.8% of them singletons. This chain links TRBV11-1 with TRBJ2-2, with 11 bases fitting TRBD1. This clonotype originated in a male donor with ankylosing spondylitis or in good health (not recorded which). Sequenced: blood, either unsorted or a sorted T cell fraction (not recorded which). The CDR3 here is CASSFPDSDRGRFGELFF. The CDR3 DNA is TGTGCCAGCAGCTTCCCCGATTCGGACAGGGGGCGTTTCGGGGAGCTGTTTTTT.